This T cell receptor (beta chain) comes out of a study of blood T cell repertoires in COVID-19. Method: immunoSEQ multiplex PCR; TCRdb's copy keeps in-frame clones and lacks some. The data show roughly 350,000 clones, around nine tenths seen once. The sequencing input was peripheral blood. This clonotype originated in a woman in her fifties or sixties with active or convalescent COVID-19.

The CDR3 here is CASSQEGPTGPGNTIYF. CDR3 DNA: TGCGCCAGCAGCCAAGAGGGGCCCACAGGTCCTGGAAACACCATATATTTT. J is TRBJ1-3 and V is TRBV4-3, with D maybe TRBD1 (5 bases). Germline V gene sequence: CDR1 LGHNA, CDR2 YSLEER. The CDR3 is 17 residues long. Trimming cost V 0 bases and J 2 bases, with 14 bases left between them.